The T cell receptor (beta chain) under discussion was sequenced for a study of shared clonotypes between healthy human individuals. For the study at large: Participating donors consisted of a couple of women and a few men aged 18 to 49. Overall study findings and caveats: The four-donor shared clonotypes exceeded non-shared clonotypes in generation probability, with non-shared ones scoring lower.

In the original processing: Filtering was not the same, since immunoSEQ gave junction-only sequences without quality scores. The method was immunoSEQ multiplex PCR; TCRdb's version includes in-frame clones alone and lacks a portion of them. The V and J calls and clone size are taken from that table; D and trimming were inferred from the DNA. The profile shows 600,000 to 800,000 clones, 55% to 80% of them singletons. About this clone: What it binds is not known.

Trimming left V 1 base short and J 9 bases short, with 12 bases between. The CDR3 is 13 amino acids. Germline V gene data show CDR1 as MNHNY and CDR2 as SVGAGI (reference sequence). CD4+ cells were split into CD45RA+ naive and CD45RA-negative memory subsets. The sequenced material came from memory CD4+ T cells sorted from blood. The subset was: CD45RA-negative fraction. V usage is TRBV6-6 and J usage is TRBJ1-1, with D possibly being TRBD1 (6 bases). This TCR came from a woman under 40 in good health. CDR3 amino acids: CASSYFPGQQAFF. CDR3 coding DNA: TGTGCCAGCAGTTACTTTCCCGGACAGCAAGCTTTCTTT.